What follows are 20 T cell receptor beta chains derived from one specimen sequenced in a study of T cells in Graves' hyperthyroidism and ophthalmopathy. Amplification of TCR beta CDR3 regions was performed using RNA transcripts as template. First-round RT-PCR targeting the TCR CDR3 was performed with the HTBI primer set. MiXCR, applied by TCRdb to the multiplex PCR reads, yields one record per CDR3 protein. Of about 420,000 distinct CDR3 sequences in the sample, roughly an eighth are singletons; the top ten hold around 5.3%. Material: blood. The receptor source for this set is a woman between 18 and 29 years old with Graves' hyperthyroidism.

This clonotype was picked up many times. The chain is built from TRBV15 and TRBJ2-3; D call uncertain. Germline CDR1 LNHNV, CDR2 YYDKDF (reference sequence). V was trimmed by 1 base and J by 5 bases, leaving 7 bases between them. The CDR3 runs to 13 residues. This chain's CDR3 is CATSRGGQDTQYF. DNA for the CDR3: TGTGCCACCAGCAGAGGCGGCCAAGATACGCAGTATTTT. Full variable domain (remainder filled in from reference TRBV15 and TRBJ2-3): DAMVIQNPRYQVTQFGKPVTLSCSQTLNHNVMYWYQQKSSQAPKLLFHYYDKDFNNEADTPDNFQSRRPNTSFCFLDIRSPGLGDTAMYLCATSRGGQDTQYFGPGTRLTVL.

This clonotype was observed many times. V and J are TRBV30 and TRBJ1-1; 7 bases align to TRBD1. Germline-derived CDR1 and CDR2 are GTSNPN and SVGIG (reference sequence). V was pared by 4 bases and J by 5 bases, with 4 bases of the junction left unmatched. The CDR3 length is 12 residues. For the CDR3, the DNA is TGTGCCTGGACAGGGGGTAGGACTGAAGCTTTCTTT. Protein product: CAWTGGRTEAFF.

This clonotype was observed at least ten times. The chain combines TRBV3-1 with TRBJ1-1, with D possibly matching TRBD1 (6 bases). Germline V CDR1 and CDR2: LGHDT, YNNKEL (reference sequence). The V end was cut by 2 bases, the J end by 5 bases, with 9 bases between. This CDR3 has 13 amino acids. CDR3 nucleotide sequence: TGTGCCAGCAGCCAATCAGGGGATACTGAAGCTTTCTTT. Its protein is CASSQSGDTEAFF.

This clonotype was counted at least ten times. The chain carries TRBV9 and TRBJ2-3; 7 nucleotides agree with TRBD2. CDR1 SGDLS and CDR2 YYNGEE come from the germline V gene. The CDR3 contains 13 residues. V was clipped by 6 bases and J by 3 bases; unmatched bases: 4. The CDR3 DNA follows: TGTGCCAGCACCCGCGGGAGTACAGATACGCAGTATTTT. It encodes CASTRGSTDTQYF.

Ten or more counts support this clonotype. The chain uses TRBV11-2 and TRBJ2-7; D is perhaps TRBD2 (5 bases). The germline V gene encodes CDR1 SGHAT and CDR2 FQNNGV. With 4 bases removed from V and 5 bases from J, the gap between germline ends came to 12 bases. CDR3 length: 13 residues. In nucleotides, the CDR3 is TGTGCCAGCAGCTCCATCCGACTACACGAGCAGTACTTC. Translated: CASSSIRLHEQYF. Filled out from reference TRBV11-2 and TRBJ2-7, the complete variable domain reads EAGVAQSPRYKIIEKRQSVAFWCNPISGHATLYWYQQILGQGPKLLIQFQNNGVVDDSQLPKDRFSAERLKGVDSTLKIQPAKLEDSAVYLCASSSIRLHEQYFGPGTRLTVT.

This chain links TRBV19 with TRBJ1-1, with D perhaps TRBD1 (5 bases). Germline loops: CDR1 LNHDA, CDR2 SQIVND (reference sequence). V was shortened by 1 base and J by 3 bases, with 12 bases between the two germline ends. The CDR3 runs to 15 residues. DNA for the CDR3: TGTGCCAGTAGTATAGGGGGACTTTACTACACTGAAGCTTTCTTT. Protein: CASSIGGLYYTEAFF.

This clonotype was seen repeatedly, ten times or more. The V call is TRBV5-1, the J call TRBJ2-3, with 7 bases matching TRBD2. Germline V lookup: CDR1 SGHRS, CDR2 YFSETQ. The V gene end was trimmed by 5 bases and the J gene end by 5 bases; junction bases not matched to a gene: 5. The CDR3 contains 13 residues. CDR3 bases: TGCGCCAGCAGGGGGACTACTAAAGATACGCAGTATTTT. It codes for CASRGTTKDTQYF. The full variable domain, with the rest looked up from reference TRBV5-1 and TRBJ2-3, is KAGVTQTPRYLIKTRGQQVTLSCSPISGHRSVSWYQQTPGQGLQFLFEYFSETQRNKGNFPGRFSGRQFSNSRSEMNVSTLELGDSALYLCASRGTTKDTQYFGPGTRLTVL.

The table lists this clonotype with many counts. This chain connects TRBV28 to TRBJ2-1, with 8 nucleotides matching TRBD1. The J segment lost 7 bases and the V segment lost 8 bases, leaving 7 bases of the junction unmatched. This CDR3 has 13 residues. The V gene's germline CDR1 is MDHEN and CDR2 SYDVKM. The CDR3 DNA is TGTGCCAGCCAGGACAGGGTTGTGAATGAGCAGTTCTTC. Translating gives CASQDRVVNEQFF.

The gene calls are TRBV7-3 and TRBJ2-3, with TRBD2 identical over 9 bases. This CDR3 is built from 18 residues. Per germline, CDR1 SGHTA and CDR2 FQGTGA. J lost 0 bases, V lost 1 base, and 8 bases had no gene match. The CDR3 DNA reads TGTGCCAGCAGCTTAAGCCCCGCTAGCGGGACTAGCACAGATACGCAGTATTTT. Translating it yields CASSLSPASGTSTDTQYF. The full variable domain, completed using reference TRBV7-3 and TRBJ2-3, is GAGVSQTPSNKVTEKGKYVELRCDPISGHTALYWYRQSLGQGPEFLIYFQGTGAADDSGLPNDRFFAVRPEGSVSTLKIQRTERGDSAVYLCASSLSPASGTSTDTQYFGPGTRLTVL.

The CDR3 nucleotides are TGTGCCAGCAGTTACTCGACTAGCGGTGGGCATGAGCAGTTCTTC. This gives the protein CASSYSTSGGHEQFF. The rearrangement joins TRBV6-2 or TRBV6-3 to TRBJ2-1; TRBD2 aligns across 9 bases. The CDR3 runs to 15 residues. Germline trimming cut 0 bases from V and 8 bases from J; bases unmatched to any gene: 5. In germline, CDR1 is MNHEY, CDR2 SVGEGT.

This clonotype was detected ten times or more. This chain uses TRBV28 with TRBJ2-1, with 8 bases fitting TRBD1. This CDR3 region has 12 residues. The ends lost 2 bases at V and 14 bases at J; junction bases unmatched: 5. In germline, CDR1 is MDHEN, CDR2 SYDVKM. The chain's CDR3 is CASSLSGQGEFF. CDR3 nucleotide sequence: TGTGCCAGCAGTTTAAGCGGACAGGGAGAGTTCTTC.

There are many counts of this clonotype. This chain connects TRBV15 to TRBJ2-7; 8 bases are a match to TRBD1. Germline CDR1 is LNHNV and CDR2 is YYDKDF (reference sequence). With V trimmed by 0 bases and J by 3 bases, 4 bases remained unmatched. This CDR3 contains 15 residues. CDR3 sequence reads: CATSRDNTGGYEQYF. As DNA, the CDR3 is TGTGCCACCAGCAGAGATAATACAGGGGGCTACGAGCAGTACTTC.

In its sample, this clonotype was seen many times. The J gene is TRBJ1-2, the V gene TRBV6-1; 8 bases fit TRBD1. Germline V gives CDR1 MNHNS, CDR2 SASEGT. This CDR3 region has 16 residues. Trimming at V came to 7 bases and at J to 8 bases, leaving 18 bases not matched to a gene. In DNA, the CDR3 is TGTGCCAGCACCCCAAACTTGCAGCCGGGGACAGGAGGCTACACCTTC. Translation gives CASTPNLQPGTGGYTF.

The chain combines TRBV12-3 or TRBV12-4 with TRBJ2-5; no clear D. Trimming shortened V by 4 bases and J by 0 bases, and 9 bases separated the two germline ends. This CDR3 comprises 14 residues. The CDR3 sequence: CASSSGLYQETQYF. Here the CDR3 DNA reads TGTGCCAGCAGTTCGGGTCTGTACCAAGAGACCCAGTACTTC.

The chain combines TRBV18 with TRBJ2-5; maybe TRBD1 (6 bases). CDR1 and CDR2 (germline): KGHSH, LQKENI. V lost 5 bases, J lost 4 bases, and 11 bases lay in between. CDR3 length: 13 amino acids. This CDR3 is CASSYTGLETQYF. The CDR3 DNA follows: TGTGCCAGCTCATACACAGGGTTAGAGACCCAGTACTTC.

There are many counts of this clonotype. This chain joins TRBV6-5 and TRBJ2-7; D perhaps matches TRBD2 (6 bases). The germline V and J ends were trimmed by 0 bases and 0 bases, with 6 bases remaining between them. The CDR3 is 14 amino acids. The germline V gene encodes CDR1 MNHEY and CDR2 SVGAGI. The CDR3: CASSYSGGSYEQYF. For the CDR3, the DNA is TGTGCCAGCAGTTACTCGGGAGGCTCCTACGAGCAGTACTTC.

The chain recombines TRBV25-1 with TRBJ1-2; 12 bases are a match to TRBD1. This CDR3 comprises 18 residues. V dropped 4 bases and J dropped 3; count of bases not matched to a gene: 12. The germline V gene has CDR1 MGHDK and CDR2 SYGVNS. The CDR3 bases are TGTGCCAGCAGTGCGTCGGAAGGGACAGGGGGCAAATACTATGGCTACACCTTC. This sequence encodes CASSASEGTGGKYYGYTF.

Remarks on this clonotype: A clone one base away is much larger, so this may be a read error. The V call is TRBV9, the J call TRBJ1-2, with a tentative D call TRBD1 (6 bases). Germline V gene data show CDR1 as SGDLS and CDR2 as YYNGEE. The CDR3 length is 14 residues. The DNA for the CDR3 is TGTCCCAGCAGCGTAGGGGGGGGGTTATATGGCTACACCTTC. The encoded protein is CPSSVGGGLYGYTF. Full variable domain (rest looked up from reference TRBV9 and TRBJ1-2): DSGVTQTPKHLITATGQRVTLRCSPRSGDLSVYWYQQSLDQGLQFLIQYYNGEERAKGNILERFSAQQFPDLHSELNLSSLELGDSALYFCPSSVGGGLYGYTFGSGTRLTVV.

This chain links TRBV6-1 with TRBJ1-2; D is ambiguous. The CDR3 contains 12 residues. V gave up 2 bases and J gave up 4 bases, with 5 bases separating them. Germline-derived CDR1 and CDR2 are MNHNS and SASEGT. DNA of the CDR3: TGTGCCAGCAGTGAATTCCCCTATGGCTACACCTTC. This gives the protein CASSEFPYGYTF.

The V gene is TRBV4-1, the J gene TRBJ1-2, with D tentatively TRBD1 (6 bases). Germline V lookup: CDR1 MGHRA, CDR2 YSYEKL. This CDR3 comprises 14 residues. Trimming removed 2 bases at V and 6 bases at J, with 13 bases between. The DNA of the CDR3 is TGCGCCAGCAGCCAAACAGGGTCCCGGGATGGCTACACCTTC. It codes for CASSQTGSRDGYTF.